Detailed here is one TCR beta chain. Its specificity is unknown. This record belongs to a study of shared clonotypes between healthy human individuals. Study observations and caveats: At large depth, rarefaction still showed sorted-subset sequencing to be incomplete.

Authors' data handling: Junction-only sequences without quality scores came from ImmunoSEQ, so filtering differed. Libraries were prepared by immunoSEQ multiplex PCR; TCRdb keeps only in-frame clonotypes and omits some of them. The V and J calls and clone size are taken from that table; D and trimming were inferred from the DNA. Among 2 million to 2.5 million clones listed, almost 96% were seen once. This sequence was found in a man younger than 35 in good health. The sample consisted of naive CD4+ T cells sorted from blood. Stated subset: CD45RA+ positively selected.

CDR3 loop: CASSFRGERTDTQYF. CDR3 DNA: TGTGCCAGCAGCTTTAGGGGGGAAAGGACAGATACGCAGTATTTT. The chain has TRBV7-2 and TRBJ2-3; D is tentatively TRBD1 or TRBD2 (6 bases each). The CDR3 has 15 amino acids. Looked up from germline, CDR1 is SGHTA and CDR2 is FQGNSA. V lost 3 bases and J lost 3, with 13 bases in between.